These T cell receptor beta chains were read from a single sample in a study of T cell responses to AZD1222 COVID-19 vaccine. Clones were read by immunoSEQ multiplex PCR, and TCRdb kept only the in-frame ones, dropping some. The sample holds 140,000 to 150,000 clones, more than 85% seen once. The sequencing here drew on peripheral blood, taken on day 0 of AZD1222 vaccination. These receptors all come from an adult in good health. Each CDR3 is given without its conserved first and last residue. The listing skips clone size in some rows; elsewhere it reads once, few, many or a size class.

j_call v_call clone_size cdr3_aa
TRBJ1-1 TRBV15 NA ATSSSPFTEAF
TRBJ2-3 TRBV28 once ASSWTGFADTQY
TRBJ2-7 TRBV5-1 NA ASSSGGFGEQY
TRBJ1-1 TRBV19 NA ASSRGQGIMNTEAF
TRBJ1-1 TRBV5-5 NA ASSLQSDTEAF
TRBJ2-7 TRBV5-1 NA ASSLAYTGTSFSYEQY
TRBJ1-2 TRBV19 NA ASLNRISYGYT
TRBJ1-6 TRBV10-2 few ASTWDLNSPLH
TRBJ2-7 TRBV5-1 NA ASSLGAAFWAGVYEQY
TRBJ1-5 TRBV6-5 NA ASSTGQARRPQH
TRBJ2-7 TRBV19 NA ASSWGLSYEQY
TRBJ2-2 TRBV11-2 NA ASSLVGVGTGELF
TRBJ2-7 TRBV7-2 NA ASSLNAGSGTSSSEQY
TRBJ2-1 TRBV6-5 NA ASSYPAGGRHEQF